This T cell receptor (beta chain) is from a study of blood T cell repertoires in COVID-19. Study as a whole: Collection of acute and convalescent COVID-19 samples took place in the United States, Italy and Spain. T cells, B-cell-depleted T cells, or PBMCs supplied cDNA or gDNA.

CDR1 and CDR2 from the germline V gene are MNHEY and SVGAGI. CDR3 size: 14 residues. V was pared by 6 bases and J by 3 bases, with 7 bases of the junction left unmatched. Methods used by the authors: Cell counts per sample came from amplifying reference gene primers. Sequencing was performed with immunoSEQ multiplex PCR; in TCRdb, only in-frame clones are kept and a portion is missing. That table furnishes V, J and clone size, whereas the DNA furnished D and trimming. The table shows 280,000 or so clones, with 89% occurring only once. This clonotype was obtained from a woman aged 55-70 years with acute or convalescent COVID-19. Sequenced input: peripheral blood. V is TRBV6-5 and J is TRBJ1-2; 7 nucleotides line up with TRBD1. CDR3 nucleotides: TGTGCCAGCAGCAAAGCCGGGACAGACTATGGCTACACCTTC. Translated: CASSKAGTDYGYTF.